Below, 9 T cell receptor beta chains from the same sample are listed, as sequenced in a study of control samples from healthy donors and cancer patients. The assay was immunoSEQ multiplex PCR, and TCRdb's table has in-frame clones only and misses some. The repertoire consists of about 35,000 clones, with over 85% occurring once and the leading ten covering roughly 1.7%. What was sequenced was PBMCs. The receptors shown here come from a middle-aged man with colorectal cancer.

The chain carries TRBV9 and TRBJ2-5, with 8 bases lining up with TRBD2. The germline V gene has CDR1 SGDLS and CDR2 YYNGEE. V lost 4 bases and J lost 4; bases outside the gene matches: 12. CDR3 length equals 16 residues. The CDR3 nucleotides read TGTGCCAGCAGCCTCATCGGGGGGGCAGTGGGAGAGACCCAGTACTTC. Its translation is CASSLIGGAVGETQYF.

V and J are TRBV9 and TRBJ1-4; D unclear. The CDR3 contains 15 residues. Germline V gene sequence: CDR1 SGDLS, CDR2 YYNGEE. V was cut by 6 bases and J by 2 bases, with 14 bases left in between. CDR3 region: CASTPTGSTNEKLFF. CDR3 in DNA: TGTGCCAGCACCCCCACGGGGTCGACTAATGAAAAACTGTTTTTT.

The chain is built from TRBV7-8 and TRBJ2-1; 7 nucleotides align to TRBD1. The CDR3 contains 15 residues. From germline, CDR1 is SGHVS and CDR2 FQNEAQ. The trim removed 3 bases at V and 0 bases at J, leaving 2 bases unmatched. The CDR3 nucleotides are TGTGCCAGCAGCTTCACAGGGGACTCCTACAATGAGCAGTTCTTC. Protein product: CASSFTGDSYNEQFF.

CDR3: CASSFRLAGLGGEQFF. The CDR3 nucleotides are TGTGCCAGCAGCTTCAGACTAGCGGGGCTGGGGGGTGAGCAGTTCTTC. This chain uses TRBV7-9 with TRBJ2-1; 11 bases align to TRBD2. In germline, CDR1 is SEHNR, CDR2 FQNEAQ (reference sequence). The CDR3 spans 16 residues. V lost 3 bases to trimming and J lost 9 bases; unmatched junction nucleotides: 10.

This clone was seen more than once but under ten times. The chain employs TRBV19 and TRBJ2-7; 9 nucleotides line up with TRBD1. J gave up 6 bases and V 3 bases, and 6 bases lay outside the gene matches. The CDR3 is 14 amino acids. Germline CDR1 LNHDA, CDR2 SQIVND (reference sequence). The CDR3 protein is CASSMTGGVIEQYF. The DNA for the CDR3 is TGTGCCAGTAGTATGACAGGGGGTGTAATCGAGCAGTACTTC.

CDR3 coding DNA: TGTGCCAGCAGGGGGACAGGGGTGAAGTCCCAGTACTTC. Its protein is CASRGTGVKSQYF. The rearrangement uses TRBV6-5 and TRBJ2-5; 10 bases match TRBD1. The J segment lost 9 bases and the V segment lost 6 bases, leaving 7 bases of the junction unmatched. Germline lookup yields CDR1 MNHEY and CDR2 SVGAGI. The CDR3 runs 13 residues.

The J gene is TRBJ1-4, the V gene TRBV15, with 7 bases identical to TRBD1. CDR1 and CDR2 from the germline V gene are LNHNV and YYDKDF (reference sequence). Trimming cost V 6 bases and J 1 base; bases outside gene matches: 11. The CDR3 length is 17 residues. CDR3 nucleotide sequence: TGTGCCACCAGAAGGGACAGCCGCGGGTTAACTAATGAAAAACTGTTTTTT. This encodes CATRRDSRGLTNEKLFF.

V usage is TRBV5-1 and J usage is TRBJ2-2; 7 bases are shared with TRBD2. Germline V lookup: CDR1 SGHRS, CDR2 YFSETQ. With V trimmed by 0 bases and J by 3 bases, 2 bases remained unmatched. The CDR3 covers 15 residues. This chain's CDR3 is CASSLARGDTGELFF. The DNA for the CDR3 is TGCGCCAGCAGCTTGGCACGGGGGGACACCGGGGAGCTGTTTTTT.

The rearrangement joins TRBV3-1 (or the pseudogene TRBV3-2) to TRBJ1-5; D not certain. Trimming shortened V by 0 bases and J by 0 bases, and 6 bases separated the two germline ends. The CDR3 has 15 amino acids. Germline loops: CDR1 LGHDT, CDR2 YNNKEL (reference sequence). The DNA of the CDR3 is TGTGCCAGCAGCCAAGAGGCCTATAGCAATCAGCCCCAGCATTTT. Its translation: CASSQEAYSNQPQHF.